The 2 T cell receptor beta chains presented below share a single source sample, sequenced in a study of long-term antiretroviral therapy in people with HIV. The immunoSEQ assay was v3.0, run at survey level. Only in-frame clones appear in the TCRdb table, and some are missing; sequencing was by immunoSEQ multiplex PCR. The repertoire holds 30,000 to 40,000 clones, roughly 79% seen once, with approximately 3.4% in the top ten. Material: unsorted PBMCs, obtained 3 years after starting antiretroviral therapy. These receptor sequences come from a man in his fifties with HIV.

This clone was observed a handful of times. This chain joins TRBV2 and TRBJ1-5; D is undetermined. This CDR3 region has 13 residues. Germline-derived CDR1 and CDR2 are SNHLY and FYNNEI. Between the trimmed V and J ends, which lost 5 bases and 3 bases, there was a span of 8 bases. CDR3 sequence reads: CASSNGVNQPQHF. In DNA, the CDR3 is TGTGCCAGCAGTAACGGGGTCAATCAGCCCCAGCATTTT.

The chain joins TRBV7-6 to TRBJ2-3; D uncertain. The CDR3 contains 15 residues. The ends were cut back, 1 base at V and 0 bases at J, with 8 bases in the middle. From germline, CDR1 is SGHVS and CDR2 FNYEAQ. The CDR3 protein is CASSLGLPSTDTQYF. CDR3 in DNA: TGTGCCAGCAGCTTAGGACTCCCTAGCACAGATACGCAGTATTTT.